The rows below give T cell receptor beta chains drawn from one sample of a study of T cell changes during pregnancy in multiple sclerosis. TCRdb keeps only in-frame clones here, not all; method: immunoSEQ multiplex PCR. The table has about 38,000 clones, approximately 90% seen once. This sample comprised CD8+ T cells from peripheral blood mononuclear cells, obtained in the third trimester of pregnancy. The receptors stem from a female donor with multiple sclerosis, enrolled in a pregnancy study. CDR3s include the opening cysteine and the closing phenylalanine or tryptophan. D genes are given only for firm matches. Size values are once, few and many counts, or a class for expanded clones, and some rows have none.

CSVAEGGVNVLTF	TGCAGCGTAGCGGAAGGGGGTGTCAACGTCCTGACTTTC	TRBV29-1	TRBJ2-6	13	-	-
CAGGVNTEAFF	TGTGCCGGCGGGGTGAACACTGAAGCTTTCTTT	TRBV30	TRBJ1-1	11	-	-
CASSRGQATNEKLFF	TGTGCCAGCAGTCGCGGACAGGCAACTAATGAAAAACTGTTTTTT	TRBV28	TRBJ1-4	15	TRBD1	once
CASSQVGGGRGETQYF	TGCGCCAGCAGCCAAGTGGGCGGGGGCAGGGGAGAGACCCAGTACTTC	TRBV4-1	TRBJ2-5	16	-	-
CASSLVHSGANVLTF	TGTGCCAGCAGCTTAGTCCACTCTGGGGCCAACGTCCTGACTTTC	TRBV7-3	TRBJ2-6	15	-	-
CASSENLSGGYNEQFF	TGTGCCAGCAGTGAAAACCTTAGCGGGGGGTACAATGAGCAGTTCTTC	TRBV6-4	TRBJ2-1	16	TRBD2	-
CASSLRSQGAGTDTQYF	TGTGCCAGCAGCCTCCGCTCACAGGGGGCGGGCACAGATACGCAGTATTTT	TRBV7-2	TRBJ2-3	17	TRBD1	-
CASNPGYNEQFF	TGTGCCAGCAATCCAGGATACAATGAGCAGTTCTTC	TRBV9	TRBJ2-1	12	-	-
CASSPDRPVYEQYF	TGCGCCAGCAGCCCCGACAGGCCAGTCTACGAGCAGTACTTC	TRBV5-1	TRBJ2-7	14	-	-
CASSIRQGSEAFF	TGTGCCAGTAGTATCAGACAGGGCTCTGAAGCTTTCTTT	TRBV19	TRBJ1-1	13	TRBD1	-
CASSDGGGISYEQYF	TGCGCCAGCAGTGATGGCGGGGGCATCTCCTACGAGCAGTACTTC	TRBV10-2	TRBJ2-7	15	-	-
CATSSSRGRGRNTEAFF	TGTGCCACCAGCAGTTCTAGGGGGCGCGGCAGGAACACTGAAGCTTTCTTT	TRBV15	TRBJ1-1	17	TRBD1	-
CASSQGSSADSYEQYF	TGCGCCAGCAGCCAAGGATCTAGCGCAGACTCCTACGAGCAGTACTTC	TRBV4-1	TRBJ2-7	16	-	-
CASSSRMNSPLHF	TGTGCCAGCAGCTCGAGGATGAATTCACCCCTCCACTTT	TRBV9	TRBJ1-6	13	-	once
CASSPGLVGTSYNEQFF	TGTGCCAGTAGTCCCGGACTAGTCGGCACCTCCTACAATGAGCAGTTCTTC	TRBV19	TRBJ2-1	17	TRBD2	once
CASSLVVGTGQITDTQYF	TGTGCCAGCTCACTTGTCGTAGGAACGGGACAGATAACAGATACGCAGTATTTT	TRBV18	TRBJ2-3	18	TRBD1	once
CASSWSLAGGENEQFF	TGTGCCAGCAGTTGGAGTCTAGCGGGGGGGGAAAATGAGCAGTTCTTC	TRBV6-5	TRBJ2-1	16	TRBD2	-
CASSARGQFNTEAFF	TGCGCCAGCAGCGCCAGAGGACAGTTTAACACTGAAGCTTTCTTT	TRBV5-1	TRBJ1-1	15	-	-
CASSLAPGTGADEQYF	TGTGCCAGCAGTTTGGCTCCCGGGACAGGGGCGGACGAGCAGTACTTC	TRBV27	TRBJ2-7	16	TRBD1	-
CASSLTADSDLANYGYTF	TGTGCCAGCAGCCTGACCGCGGACAGCGACCTAGCTAACTATGGCTACACCTTC	TRBV28	TRBJ1-2	18	-	-
CASSPSGGSNQPQHF	TGTGCCAGCAGCCCATCGGGAGGGAGCAATCAGCCCCAGCATTTT	TRBV9	TRBJ1-5	15	-	-
CASSLNRGSNTEAFF	TGCGCCAGCAGCCTTAACAGGGGCTCGAACACTGAAGCTTTCTTT	TRBV4-1	TRBJ1-1	15	TRBD1	-
CASSLGGVLYGYTF	TGTGCCAGCAGCCTAGGGGGCGTCTTGTATGGCTACACCTTC	TRBV14	TRBJ1-2	14	TRBD1	-
CASSPPGGGYEQYF	TGTGCCAGCTCACCACCGGGAGGGGGCTACGAGCAGTACTTC	TRBV18	TRBJ2-7	14	-	-
CASSLWGSTNTEAFF	TGTGCCAGCAGCTTATGGGGCTCCACGAACACTGAAGCTTTCTTT	TRBV5-5	TRBJ1-1	15	-	-
CASSALPDRAGTGELFF	TGTGCCAGCAGTGCCCTACCGGACAGGGCCGGCACCGGGGAGCTGTTTTTT	TRBV6-4	TRBJ2-2	17	TRBD1	-
CASSSRTRNYGYTF	TGTGCCAGCAGCTCAAGGACAAGGAACTATGGCTACACCTTC	TRBV11-2	TRBJ1-2	14	-	few
CASSPSDPYNEQFF	TGTGCCAGCAGTCCTAGCGATCCTTACAATGAGCAGTTCTTC	TRBV6-5	TRBJ2-1	14	-	-
CATYSLRDINEAFF	TGTGCCACATACTCACTCCGGGACATCAACGAAGCTTTCTTT	TRBV19	TRBJ1-1	14	-	-
CAISETDSKSVPAPYGYTF	TGTGCCATCAGTGAGACGGACAGTAAGAGCGTCCCCGCGCCCTATGGCTACACCTTC	TRBV10-3	TRBJ1-2	19	-	-
CASSSNRDREYGRGYTF	TGTGCCAGCAGCTCCAACAGGGACAGGGAATACGGGAGGGGCTACACCTTC	TRBV11-2	TRBJ1-2	17	TRBD1	-
CASSVFPSFSTDTQYF	TGTGCCAGCAGCGTATTTCCGTCCTTTAGCACAGATACGCAGTATTTT	TRBV9	TRBJ2-3	16	-	-
CASSLGLAGLGDIQYF	TGCGCCAGCAGCTTAGGACTAGCGGGGCTCGGGGACATTCAGTACTTC	TRBV5-1	TRBJ2-4	16	TRBD2	once